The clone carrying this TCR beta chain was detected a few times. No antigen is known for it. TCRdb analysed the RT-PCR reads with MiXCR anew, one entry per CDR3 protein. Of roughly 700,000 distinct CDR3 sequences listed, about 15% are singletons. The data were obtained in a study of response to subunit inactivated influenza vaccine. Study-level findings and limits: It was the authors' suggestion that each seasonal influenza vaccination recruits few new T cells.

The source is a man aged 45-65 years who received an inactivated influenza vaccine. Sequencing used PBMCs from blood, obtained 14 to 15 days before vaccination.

The CDR3 DNA reads TGTGCCAGCTCACCACCTTCCAGAAACTACGAGCAGTACTTC. Translation: CASSPPSRNYEQYF. The chain couples TRBV18 to TRBJ2-7; D not resolved. The CDR3 covers 14 residues. The V gene lost 0 bases and the J gene lost 3 bases, with 9 bases spanning the gap. Germline CDR1 reads KGHSH; CDR2 reads LQKENI.